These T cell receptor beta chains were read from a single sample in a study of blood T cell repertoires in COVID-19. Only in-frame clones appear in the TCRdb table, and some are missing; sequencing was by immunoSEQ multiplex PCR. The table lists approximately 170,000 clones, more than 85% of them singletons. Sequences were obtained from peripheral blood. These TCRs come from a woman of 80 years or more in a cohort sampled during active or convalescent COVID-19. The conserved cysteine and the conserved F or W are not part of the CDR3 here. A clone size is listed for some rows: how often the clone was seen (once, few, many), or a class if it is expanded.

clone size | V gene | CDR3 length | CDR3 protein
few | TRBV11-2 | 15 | ASSSIRAGALYNEQF
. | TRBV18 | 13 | ASSPPGLASSEQF
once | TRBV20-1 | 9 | SAMTVRSLH
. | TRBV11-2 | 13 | ASSPYRGTGNTIY
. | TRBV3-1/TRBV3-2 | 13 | ASSPTDRGPQPQH
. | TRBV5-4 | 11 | ASSLTANYGYT
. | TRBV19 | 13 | ASSALGARTDTQY
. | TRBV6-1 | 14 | ASSDLTGRGNSPLH
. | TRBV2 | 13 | ASSEGVRGQGGYT
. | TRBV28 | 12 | ASSTPRLNYGYT
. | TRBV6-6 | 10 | ASSLMETEAF
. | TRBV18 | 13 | ASSPPDSRGEKLF
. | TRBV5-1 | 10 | ASSQEYNEQF
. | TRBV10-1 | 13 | ASSDGTATNYGYT
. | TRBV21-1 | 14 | ASSTSEPRGAYEQY
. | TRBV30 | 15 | AWSATGTGDAGNTIY
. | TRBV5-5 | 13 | ASSLGTSGSYEQY
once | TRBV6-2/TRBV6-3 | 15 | ASSYASPGRGTYEQY
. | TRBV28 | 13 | ASSGTRGRGTEAF
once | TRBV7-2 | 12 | ASSLGQAPETQY
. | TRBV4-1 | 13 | ASSQEQSSNYGYT
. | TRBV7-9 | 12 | ASSFSGQSYGYT
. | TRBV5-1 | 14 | ASSLAQGEGETEAF
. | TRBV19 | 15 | ASSSLFRDRRDNEQF
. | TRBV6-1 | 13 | ASSEFQGANYGYT
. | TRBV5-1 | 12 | ASSPAGGMYEQY
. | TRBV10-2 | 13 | ASSESDSSGNTIY
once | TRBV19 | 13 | ASRDGQGQTDTQY
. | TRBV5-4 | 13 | ASSPGGTGTDTQY
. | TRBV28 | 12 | ASRQANSWDIQY
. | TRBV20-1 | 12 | SASPGGVYNEQF
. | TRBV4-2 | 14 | ASSQALTGSGNTIY
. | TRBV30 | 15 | AWTPHVYYSGANVLT
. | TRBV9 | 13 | ASSVTGAAHSPLH
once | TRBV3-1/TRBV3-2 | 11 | ASSHPSTDTQY
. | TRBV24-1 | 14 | ATSDRRTGINYGYT
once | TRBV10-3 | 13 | AISARAGEGSPLH
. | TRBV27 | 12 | ASSFHGYSYEQY
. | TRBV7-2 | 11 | ASSLNRDEPQH
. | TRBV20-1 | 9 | SAIVRNEQF
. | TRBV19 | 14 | ASSIVVGTGNEKLF
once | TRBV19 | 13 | ASSINGGGNQPQH
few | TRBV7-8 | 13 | ASSDYRGVGETQY
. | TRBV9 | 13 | ASSEGQGMPYEQY
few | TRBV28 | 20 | ASSLPPGGERGKYARSYEQY
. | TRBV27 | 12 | ASRSPGGKNIQY
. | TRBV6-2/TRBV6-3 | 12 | ASSYWRTRDGYT
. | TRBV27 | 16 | ASSFRLAGAMNTGELF
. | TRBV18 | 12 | ASSSTGLNTEAF
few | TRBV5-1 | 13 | ASSSSGANTGELF
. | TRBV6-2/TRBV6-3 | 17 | ASSYLLRGSHSGANVLT
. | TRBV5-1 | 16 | ASSLEGGEDTTNEKLF